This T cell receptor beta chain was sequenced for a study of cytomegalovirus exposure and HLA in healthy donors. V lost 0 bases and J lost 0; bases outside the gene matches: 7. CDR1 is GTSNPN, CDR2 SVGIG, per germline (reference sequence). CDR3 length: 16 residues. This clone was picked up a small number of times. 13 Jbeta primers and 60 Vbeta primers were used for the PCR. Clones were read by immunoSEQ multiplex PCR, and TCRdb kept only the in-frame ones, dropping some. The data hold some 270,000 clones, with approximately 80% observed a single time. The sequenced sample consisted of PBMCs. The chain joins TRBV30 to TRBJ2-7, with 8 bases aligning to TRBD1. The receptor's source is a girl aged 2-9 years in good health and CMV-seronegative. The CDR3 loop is CAWSVPPDRDSYEQYF. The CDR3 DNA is TGTGCCTGGAGTGTACCCCCGGACAGGGACTCCTACGAGCAGTACTTC.